This is a list of T cell receptor beta chains from one sample in a study of blood T cell repertoires in COVID-19. The repertoire was sequenced with immunoSEQ multiplex PCR; TCRdb's copy has only in-frame clones and lacks some. The data hold nearly 200,000 clones, with roughly 81% observed a single time. The sequencing input was peripheral blood. The source is a woman between 70 and 85 years old with active or convalescent COVID-19. Both conserved end residues are part of each CDR3. Fields, in order: J gene, clone size, V gene, D gene, CDR3 DNA, CDR3 protein. The D gene is left open where the match is weak. Rows may omit the clone size; those that give it use once, few, many or a size class.

j_call: TRBJ1-1
clone_size: NA
v_call: TRBV11-2
d_call: NA
cdr3_nt: TGTGCCAGCAGCCTAAGCCACCAGAACACTGAAGCTTTCTTT
cdr3_aa: CASSLSHQNTEAFF

j_call: TRBJ2-7
clone_size: NA
v_call: TRBV28
d_call: TRBD1
cdr3_nt: TGTGCCAGCAGTTACCCCGGGACAGTCTCCTACGAGCAGTACTTC
cdr3_aa: CASSYPGTVSYEQYF

j_call: TRBJ2-1
clone_size: NA
v_call: TRBV5-4
d_call: NA
cdr3_nt: TGTGCCAGCAGCTTGGAAGTGCTCAGCTCCTACAATGAGCAGTTCTTC
cdr3_aa: CASSLEVLSSYNEQFF

j_call: TRBJ2-1
clone_size: NA
v_call: TRBV4-1
d_call: TRBD2
cdr3_nt: TGCGCCAGCAGCCAAGCCAGCGGGAGCACTTTGCTTGAGCAGTTCTTC
cdr3_aa: CASSQASGSTLLEQFF

j_call: TRBJ2-7
clone_size: few
v_call: TRBV12-2
d_call: NA
cdr3_nt: TGTGCAAGTCGCTTAGGGAGCGAGCAGTACTTC
cdr3_aa: CASRLGSEQYF

j_call: TRBJ2-7
clone_size: NA
v_call: TRBV6-5
d_call: NA
cdr3_nt: TGTGCCAGCAAAGACTTTTCCTACGAGCAGTACTTC
cdr3_aa: CASKDFSYEQYF

j_call: TRBJ1-4
clone_size: NA
v_call: TRBV19
d_call: TRBD1
cdr3_nt: TGTGCCAGTAGTATAGGGACAGGGGGAACTAATGAAAAACTGTTTTTT
cdr3_aa: CASSIGTGGTNEKLFF

j_call: TRBJ2-1
clone_size: few
v_call: TRBV5-6
d_call: NA
cdr3_nt: TGTGCCAGCAGCTTGGCTCCTAGCAGAACCTACAATGAGCAGTTCTTC
cdr3_aa: CASSLAPSRTYNEQFF

j_call: TRBJ2-6
clone_size: NA
v_call: TRBV11-2
d_call: NA
cdr3_nt: TGTGCCAGCAGCCGTACTAGCAACTCTGGGGCCAACGTCCTGACTTTC
cdr3_aa: CASSRTSNSGANVLTF

j_call: TRBJ2-1
clone_size: NA
v_call: TRBV2
d_call: TRBD1
cdr3_nt: TGTGCCAGCAGTGAAGCCCCACTTGGGGACAGGGTAAGGAATGAGCAGTTCTTC
cdr3_aa: CASSEAPLGDRVRNEQFF

j_call: TRBJ2-7
clone_size: NA
v_call: TRBV27
d_call: NA
cdr3_nt: TGTGCCAGCAGATCTAGGGAGGACGAGCAGTACTTC
cdr3_aa: CASRSREDEQYF

j_call: TRBJ2-6
clone_size: NA
v_call: TRBV5-1
d_call: TRBD1
cdr3_nt: TGCGCCAGCAGCTTAGCAGGGGGCGAAGGGGCCAACGTCCTGACTTTC
cdr3_aa: CASSLAGGEGANVLTF

j_call: TRBJ1-1
clone_size: NA
v_call: TRBV7-9
d_call: NA
cdr3_nt: TGTGCCAGCAGCTTGAAGGGGATGAACACTGAAGCTTTCTTT
cdr3_aa: CASSLKGMNTEAFF

j_call: TRBJ1-4
clone_size: NA
v_call: TRBV5-1
d_call: TRBD1
cdr3_nt: TGCGCCAGCAGCTTGGTGGGACAGGGGGCGCGCACTAATGAAAAACTGTTTTTT
cdr3_aa: CASSLVGQGARTNEKLFF

j_call: TRBJ2-7
clone_size: NA
v_call: TRBV4-1
d_call: NA
cdr3_nt: TGCGCCAGCAGCCAAGATCGGACTCTAGCCAACGAGCAGTACTTC
cdr3_aa: CASSQDRTLANEQYF

j_call: TRBJ1-3
clone_size: NA
v_call: TRBV5-1
d_call: TRBD1
cdr3_nt: TGCGCCAGCAGCTCGGACAGGGGGTTTCAGGGGAACACCATATATTTT
cdr3_aa: CASSSDRGFQGNTIYF

j_call: TRBJ2-5
clone_size: NA
v_call: TRBV18
d_call: TRBD1
cdr3_nt: TGTGCCAGCTCACCGGACAGGCAAGAGACCCAGTACTTC
cdr3_aa: CASSPDRQETQYF

j_call: TRBJ2-1
clone_size: NA
v_call: TRBV7-9
d_call: TRBD1
cdr3_nt: TGTGCCAGCAGCTTAGGGACAGGGGTAACTAATGAGCAGTTCTTC
cdr3_aa: CASSLGTGVTNEQFF

j_call: TRBJ2-3
clone_size: NA
v_call: TRBV4-1
d_call: NA
cdr3_nt: TGCGCCAGCAGCCAAGGGTACCCATCGGGAGATACGCAGTATTTT
cdr3_aa: CASSQGYPSGDTQYF

j_call: TRBJ1-2
clone_size: NA
v_call: TRBV5-4
d_call: NA
cdr3_nt: TGTGCCAGCAGCTCCGGACGGGGGATCTATGGCTACACCTTC
cdr3_aa: CASSSGRGIYGYTF

j_call: TRBJ1-4
clone_size: NA
v_call: TRBV5-1
d_call: TRBD1
cdr3_nt: TGCGCCAGCAGCTTGGGACAGGGAGCGACTAATGAAAAACTGTTTTTT
cdr3_aa: CASSLGQGATNEKLFF

j_call: TRBJ2-7
clone_size: NA
v_call: TRBV7-8
d_call: TRBD2
cdr3_nt: TGTGCCAGCAGCTGGCGACTAGCCTCCTACGAGCAGTACTTC
cdr3_aa: CASSWRLASYEQYF

j_call: TRBJ2-1
clone_size: NA
v_call: TRBV6-5
d_call: NA
cdr3_nt: TGTGCCAGCAGGGGGGGCTACAATGAGCAGTTCTTC
cdr3_aa: CASRGGYNEQFF

j_call: TRBJ2-5
clone_size: NA
v_call: TRBV5-1
d_call: TRBD2
cdr3_nt: TGCGCCAGCAGCCGACTAGCGGGAATCCCGCAAGAGACCCAGTACTTC
cdr3_aa: CASSRLAGIPQETQYF

j_call: TRBJ2-7
clone_size: NA
v_call: TRBV18
d_call: TRBD1
cdr3_nt: TGTGCCAGCTCACGCACGGGACAGGGGAACGAGCAGTACTTC
cdr3_aa: CASSRTGQGNEQYF

j_call: TRBJ2-4
clone_size: NA
v_call: TRBV27
d_call: NA
cdr3_nt: TGTGCCAGCAGTTCAAGAGGGCCAGCCAAAAACATTCAGTACTTC
cdr3_aa: CASSSRGPAKNIQYF

j_call: TRBJ1-4
clone_size: NA
v_call: TRBV5-1
d_call: NA
cdr3_nt: TGCGCCAGCAGCTTGGGGACAGCAACTAATGAAAAACTGTTTTTT
cdr3_aa: CASSLGTATNEKLFF

j_call: TRBJ2-4
clone_size: NA
v_call: TRBV19
d_call: NA
cdr3_nt: TGTGCCAGTAGTATGGGGCAGGGGACACAAGCCAAAAACATTCAGTACTTC
cdr3_aa: CASSMGQGTQAKNIQYF

j_call: TRBJ2-2
clone_size: NA
v_call: TRBV7-9
d_call: NA
cdr3_nt: TGTGCCAGCAGCCCTCAACGAGACTACACCGGGGAGCTGTTTTTT
cdr3_aa: CASSPQRDYTGELFF

j_call: TRBJ2-2
clone_size: NA
v_call: TRBV1
d_call: NA
cdr3_nt: TGCACCAGCAGCCAAGCAGGGATAGCTGGACCCGGGGAGCTGTTTTTT
cdr3_aa: CTSSQAGIAGPGELFF

j_call: TRBJ2-3
clone_size: NA
v_call: TRBV6-1
d_call: NA
cdr3_nt: TGTGCCAGCAGTGAAGCAGGGGAGGTTCGCACAGATACGCAGTATTTT
cdr3_aa: CASSEAGEVRTDTQYF

j_call: TRBJ2-7
clone_size: NA
v_call: TRBV24-1
d_call: NA
cdr3_nt: TGTGCCACCAGTGATTGGGGCAGGGAAGCGTTCTGGCAGTACTTC
cdr3_aa: CATSDWGREAFWQYF

j_call: TRBJ2-6
clone_size: NA
v_call: TRBV14
d_call: TRBD1
cdr3_nt: TGTGCCAGCAGCCCGGGGACAGGAATCTCTGGGGCCAACGTCCTGACTTTC
cdr3_aa: CASSPGTGISGANVLTF

j_call: TRBJ2-5
clone_size: NA
v_call: TRBV2
d_call: TRBD2
cdr3_nt: TGTGCCAGCAGTGGGGGGAGGGGCCAGAGAGAGACCCAGTACTTC
cdr3_aa: CASSGGRGQRETQYF

j_call: TRBJ2-7
clone_size: once
v_call: TRBV29-1
d_call: TRBD1
cdr3_nt: TGCAGCGTTGCTCAGGACAGGGGTTCCTACGAGCAGTACTTC
cdr3_aa: CSVAQDRGSYEQYF

j_call: TRBJ1-1
clone_size: NA
v_call: TRBV28
d_call: NA
cdr3_nt: TGTGCCATCCACCGACAGGCGAACACTGAAGCTTTCTTT
cdr3_aa: CAIHRQANTEAFF

j_call: TRBJ2-5
clone_size: NA
v_call: TRBV7-9
d_call: TRBD1
cdr3_nt: TGTGCCAGCAGCTTAGTCGGGACAGGGCTACAAGAGACCCAGTACTTC
cdr3_aa: CASSLVGTGLQETQYF

j_call: TRBJ2-7
clone_size: NA
v_call: TRBV19
d_call: TRBD1
cdr3_nt: TGTGCCAGTAGTATCGGAGGGGACAGGGTAGGCGAGCAGTACTTC
cdr3_aa: CASSIGGDRVGEQYF

j_call: TRBJ2-2
clone_size: NA
v_call: TRBV24-1
d_call: TRBD1
cdr3_nt: TGTGCCACCAGTGATTTCGAGGGGACAGGGGGCATGGGCACCGGGGAGCTGTTTTTT
cdr3_aa: CATSDFEGTGGMGTGELFF

j_call: TRBJ1-2
clone_size: NA
v_call: TRBV6-5
d_call: NA
cdr3_nt: TGTGCCAGCAGTTACACTGGACAATGGAATGGCTACACCTTC
cdr3_aa: CASSYTGQWNGYTF

j_call: TRBJ1-3
clone_size: NA
v_call: TRBV29-1
d_call: NA
cdr3_nt: TGCAGCGTTGGTAGACAGCTTACCCTGAATGGCTCTGGAAACACCATATATTTT
cdr3_aa: CSVGRQLTLNGSGNTIYF

j_call: TRBJ2-5
clone_size: NA
v_call: TRBV5-1
d_call: TRBD2
cdr3_nt: TGCGCCAGCAGCTCCCTAGCGGGAGACGTGACCCAGTACTTC
cdr3_aa: CASSSLAGDVTQYF